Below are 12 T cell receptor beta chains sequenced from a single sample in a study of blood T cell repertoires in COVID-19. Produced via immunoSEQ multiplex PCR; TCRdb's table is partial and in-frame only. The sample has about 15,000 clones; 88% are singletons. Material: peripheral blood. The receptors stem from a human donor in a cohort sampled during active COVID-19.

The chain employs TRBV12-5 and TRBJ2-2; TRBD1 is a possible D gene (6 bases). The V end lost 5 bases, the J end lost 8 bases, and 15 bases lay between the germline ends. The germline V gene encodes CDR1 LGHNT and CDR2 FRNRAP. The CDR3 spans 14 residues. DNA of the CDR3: TGTGCTAGTGGTACTACAGGGACGAGGGGGGAGCTGTTTTTT. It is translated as CASGTTGTRGELFF.

The DNA of the CDR3 is TGTGCCTGGAGTGTAATGGGTAGCCGGATTGAAAAACTGTTTTTT. Protein product: CAWSVMGSRIEKLFF. The V gene is TRBV30, the J gene TRBJ1-4; D is undetermined. Trimming took 0 bases from V and 7 from J, leaving 15 bases between them. In germline, CDR1 is GTSNPN, CDR2 SVGIG (reference sequence). The CDR3 sequence is 15 residues long.

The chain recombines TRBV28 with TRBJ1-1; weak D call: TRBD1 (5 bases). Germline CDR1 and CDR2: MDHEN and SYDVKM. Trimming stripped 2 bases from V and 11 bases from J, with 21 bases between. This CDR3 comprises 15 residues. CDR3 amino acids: CASSLVQARRGGAFF. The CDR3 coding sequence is TGTGCCAGCAGTTTAGTACAGGCGAGGCGCGGTGGTGCTTTCTTT.

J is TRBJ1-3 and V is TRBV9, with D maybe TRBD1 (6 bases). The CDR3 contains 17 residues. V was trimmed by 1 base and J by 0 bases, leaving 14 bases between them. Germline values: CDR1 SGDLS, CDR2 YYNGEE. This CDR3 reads CASSVHATGSSGNTIYF. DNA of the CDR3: TGTGCCAGCAGCGTACATGCCACAGGGTCCTCTGGAAACACCATATATTTT.

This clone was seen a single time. The CDR3 here is CASSWDRGRSNEQFF. In nucleotides, the CDR3 is TGTGCCAGCAGTTGGGACAGGGGGCGCTCTAATGAGCAGTTCTTC. This chain joins TRBV28 and TRBJ2-1; 12 positions match TRBD1. V was pared by 4 bases and J by 7 bases, with 5 bases of the junction left unmatched. The CDR3 has 15 amino acids. Germline assignment: CDR1 MDHEN and CDR2 SYDVKM. The whole variable domain, filled in from reference TRBV28 and TRBJ2-1, reads DVKVTQSSRYLVKRTGEKVFLECVQDMDHENMFWYRQDPGLGLRLIYFSYDVKMKEKGDIPEGYSVSREKKERFSLILESASTNQTSMYLCASSWDRGRSNEQFFGPGTRLTVL.

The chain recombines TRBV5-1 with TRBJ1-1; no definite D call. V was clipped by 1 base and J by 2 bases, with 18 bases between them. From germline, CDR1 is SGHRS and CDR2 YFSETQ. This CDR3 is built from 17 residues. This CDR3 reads CASSLWLQIGGNTEAFF. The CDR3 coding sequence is TGCGCCAGCAGCTTGTGGCTTCAAATCGGAGGAAACACTGAAGCTTTCTTT.

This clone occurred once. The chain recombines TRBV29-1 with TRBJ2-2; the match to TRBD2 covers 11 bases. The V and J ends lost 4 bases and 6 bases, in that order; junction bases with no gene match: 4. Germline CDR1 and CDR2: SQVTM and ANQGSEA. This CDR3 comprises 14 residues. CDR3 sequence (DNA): TGCAGCGTTGGGACTAGCGGGTTTGCCGGGGAGCTGTTTTTT. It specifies CSVGTSGFAGELFF.

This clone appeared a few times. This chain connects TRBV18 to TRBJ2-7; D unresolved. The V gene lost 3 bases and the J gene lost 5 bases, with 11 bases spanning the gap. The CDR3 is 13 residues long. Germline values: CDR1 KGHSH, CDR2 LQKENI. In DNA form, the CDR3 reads TGTGCCAGCTCACCCCCTTTGGCTGACGAGCAGTACTTC. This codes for CASSPPLADEQYF. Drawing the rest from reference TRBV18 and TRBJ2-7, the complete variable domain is NAGVMQNPRHLVRRRGQEARLRCSPMKGHSHVYWYRQLPEEGLKFMVYLQKENIIDESGMPKERFSAEFPKEGPSILRIQQVVRGDSAAYFCASSPPLADEQYFGPGTRLTVT.

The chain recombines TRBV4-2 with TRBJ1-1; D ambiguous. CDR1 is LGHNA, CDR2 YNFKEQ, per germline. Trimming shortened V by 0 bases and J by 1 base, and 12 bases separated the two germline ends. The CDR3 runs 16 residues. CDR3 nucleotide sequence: TGTGCCAGCAGCCAAGATCAGGCAGGAAAGAACACTGAAGCTTTCTTT. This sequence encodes CASSQDQAGKNTEAFF.

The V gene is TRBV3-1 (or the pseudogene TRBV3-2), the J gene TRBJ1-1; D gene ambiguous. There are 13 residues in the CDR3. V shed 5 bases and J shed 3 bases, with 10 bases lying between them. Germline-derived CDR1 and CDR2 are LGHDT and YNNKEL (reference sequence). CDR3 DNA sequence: TGTGCCAGCAGCTCCCGATTAGACACTGAAGCTTTCTTT. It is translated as CASSSRLDTEAFF.

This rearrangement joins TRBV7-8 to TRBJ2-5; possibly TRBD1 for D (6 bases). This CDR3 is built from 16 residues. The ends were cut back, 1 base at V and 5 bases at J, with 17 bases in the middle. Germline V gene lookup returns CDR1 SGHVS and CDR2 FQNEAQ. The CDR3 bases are TGTGCCAGCAGCTTAGGTTCCAGGGGCGTTCGGGAGACCCAGTACTTC. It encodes CASSLGSRGVRETQYF.

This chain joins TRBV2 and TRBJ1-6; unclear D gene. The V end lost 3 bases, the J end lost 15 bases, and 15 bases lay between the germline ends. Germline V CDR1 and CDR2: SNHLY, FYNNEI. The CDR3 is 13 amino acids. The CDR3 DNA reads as TGTGCCAGCAGTGACCACCCCGGAGTCCACCTCCACTTT. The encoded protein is CASSDHPGVHLHF. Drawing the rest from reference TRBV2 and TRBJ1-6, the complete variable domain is EPEVTQTPSHQVTQMGQEVILRCVPISNHLYFYWYRQILGQKVEFLVSFYNNEISEKSEIFDDQFSVERPDGSNFTLKIRSTKLEDSAMYFCASSDHPGVHLHFGNGTRLTVT.